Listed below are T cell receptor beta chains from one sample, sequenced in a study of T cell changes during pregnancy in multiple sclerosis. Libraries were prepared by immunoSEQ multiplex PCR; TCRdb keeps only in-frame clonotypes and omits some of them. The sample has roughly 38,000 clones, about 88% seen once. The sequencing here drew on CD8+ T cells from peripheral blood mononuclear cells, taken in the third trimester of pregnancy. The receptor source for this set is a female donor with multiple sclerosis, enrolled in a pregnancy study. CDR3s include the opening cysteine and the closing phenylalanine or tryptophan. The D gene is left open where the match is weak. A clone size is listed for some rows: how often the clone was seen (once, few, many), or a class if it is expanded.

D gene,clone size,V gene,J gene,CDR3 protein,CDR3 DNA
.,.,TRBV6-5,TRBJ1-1,CASSYSGEAIEAFF,TGTGCCAGCAGTTACTCGGGGGAGGCCATTGAAGCTTTCTTT
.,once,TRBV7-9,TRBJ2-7,CASSLSRLFYEQYF,TGTGCCAGCAGCTTATCTAGGTTATTCTACGAGCAGTACTTC
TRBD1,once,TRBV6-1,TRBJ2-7,CASMDRGIYEQYF,TGTGCCAGCATGGACAGGGGTATCTACGAGCAGTACTTC
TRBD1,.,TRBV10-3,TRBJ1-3,CAISNARGTGGNTIYF,TGTGCCATCAGTAATGCCAGGGGGACAGGGGGAAACACCATATATTTT
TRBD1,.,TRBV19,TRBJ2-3,CASSPGTGFLGTDTQYF,TGTGCCAGTAGTCCCGGGACAGGGTTTCTCGGCACAGATACGCAGTATTTT
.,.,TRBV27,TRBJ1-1,CASSPRLRVRFGNTEAFF,TGTGCCAGCAGCCCCCGCCTCAGGGTAAGGTTCGGCAACACTGAAGCTTTCTTT
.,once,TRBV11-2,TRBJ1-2,CASSSEPGGYGYTF,TGTGCCAGCAGCTCAGAACCGGGGGGCTATGGCTACACCTTC
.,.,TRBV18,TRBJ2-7,CASSPPISYEQYF,TGTGCCAGCTCACCCCCCATTTCCTACGAGCAGTACTTC
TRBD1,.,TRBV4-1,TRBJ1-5,CASSLAAGTANQPQHF,TGCGCCAGCAGCCTCGCTGCCGGGACAGCAAATCAGCCCCAGCATTTT
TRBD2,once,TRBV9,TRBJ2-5,CASSPRRGGTSQETQYF,TGTGCCAGCAGCCCACGTAGGGGTGGGACTAGTCAAGAGACCCAGTACTTC
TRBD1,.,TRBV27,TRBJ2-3,CATFGTGDDSWDTQYF,TGTGCCACCTTCGGGACAGGGGATGACAGCTGGGATACGCAGTATTTT
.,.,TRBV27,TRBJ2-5,CASSLRGQETQYF,TGTGCCAGCAGTTTGCGGGGCCAAGAGACCCAGTACTTC
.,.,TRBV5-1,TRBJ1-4,CASSLVSATNEKLFF,TGCGCCAGCAGTCTAGTGAGTGCAACTAATGAAAAACTGTTTTTT
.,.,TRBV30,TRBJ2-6,CAWNAGAGANVLTF,TGTGCCTGGAACGCAGGGGCTGGGGCCAACGTCCTGACTTTC
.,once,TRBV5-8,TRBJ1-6,CASSLVGRGNSPLHF,TGTGCCAGCAGCTTGGTTGGCAGGGGTAATTCACCCCTCCACTTT
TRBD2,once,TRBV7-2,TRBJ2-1,CASSLDWRASGGYNEQFF,TGTGCCAGCAGCTTAGATTGGCGAGCTAGCGGGGGGTACAATGAGCAGTTCTTC
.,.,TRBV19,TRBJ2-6,CASSRTGRAGANVLTF,TGTGCCAGTAGTAGGACAGGGAGGGCTGGGGCCAACGTCCTGACTTTC
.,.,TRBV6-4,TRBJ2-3,CASSARGATDTQYF,TGTGCCAGCAGTGCGCGGGGCGCCACAGATACGCAGTATTTT
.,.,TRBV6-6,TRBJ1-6,CASSYSTGYNSPLHF,TGTGCCAGCAGTTACTCGACAGGTTACAATTCACCCCTCCACTTT
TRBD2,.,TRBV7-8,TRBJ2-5,CASSAQRGGRETQYF,TGTGCCAGCAGCGCCCAGCGGGGGGGCAGGGAGACCCAGTACTTC
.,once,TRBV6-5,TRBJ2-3,CASSEDWSTDTQYF,TGTGCCAGCAGTGAGGACTGGAGCACAGATACGCAGTATTTT
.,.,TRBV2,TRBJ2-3,CASGQISTDTQYF,TGTGCCAGCGGGCAGATAAGCACAGATACGCAGTATTTT
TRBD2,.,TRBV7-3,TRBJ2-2,CASSIAGGPGTGELFF,TGTGCCAGCAGTATAGCGGGGGGGCCGGGCACCGGGGAGCTGTTTTTT
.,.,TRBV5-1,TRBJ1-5,CASSSGGQDQPQHF,TGCGCCAGCAGCTCGGGAGGTCAAGATCAGCCCCAGCATTTT
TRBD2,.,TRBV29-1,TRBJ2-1,CSALGSGLAGYNEQFF,TGCAGCGCCCTGGGTTCGGGACTAGCGGGTTACAATGAGCAGTTCTTC
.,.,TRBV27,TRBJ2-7,CASRRLYEQYF,TGTGCCAGCAGGCGCTTATACGAGCAGTACTTC
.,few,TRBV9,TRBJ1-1,CASSVQGVGHGTEAFF,TGTGCCAGCAGCGTTCAGGGTGTGGGGCACGGCACTGAAGCTTTCTTT
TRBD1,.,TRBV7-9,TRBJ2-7,CASSSTGDLEQYF,TGTGCCAGCAGCTCGACAGGGGACCTCGAGCAGTACTTC
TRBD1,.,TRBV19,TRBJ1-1,CASSYTGGTEAFF,TGTGCCAGTAGTTATACAGGGGGCACTGAAGCTTTCTTT
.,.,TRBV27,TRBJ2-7,CASSLAGGPPEQYF,TGTGCCAGCAGTTTAGCAGGGGGGCCCCCCGAGCAGTACTTC
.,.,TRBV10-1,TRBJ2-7,CASSDYYEQYF,TGCGCCAGCAGTGATTACTACGAGCAGTACTTC
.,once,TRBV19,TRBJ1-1,CASSSHARPEAFF,TGTGCCAGTAGTTCCCATGCGAGGCCTGAAGCTTTCTTT
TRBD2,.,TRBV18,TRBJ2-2,CASSPGGSDRELFF,TGTGCCAGCTCACCGGGAGGGAGCGACAGGGAGCTGTTTTTT
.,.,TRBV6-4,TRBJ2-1,CASSDSEGGEQFF,TGTGCCAGCAGTGACTCGGAGGGCGGCGAGCAGTTCTTC
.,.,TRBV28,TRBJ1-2,CASSLGANGYTF,TGTGCCAGCAGTCTGGGAGCGAATGGCTACACCTTC
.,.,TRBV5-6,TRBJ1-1,CASSWGILGGKAFF,TGTGCCAGCAGCTGGGGGATTTTGGGAGGGAAAGCTTTCTTT
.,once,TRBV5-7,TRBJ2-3,CASSSGILPDTQYF,TGTGCCAGCAGCTCAGGGATTTTGCCAGATACGCAGTATTTT
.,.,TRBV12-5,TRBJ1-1,CASGKTPSMNTEAFF,TGTGCTAGTGGTAAGACTCCTTCCATGAACACTGAAGCTTTCTTT
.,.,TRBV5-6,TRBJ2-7,CASSLWDNYEQYF,TGTGCCAGCAGCTTGTGGGACAACTACGAGCAGTACTTC
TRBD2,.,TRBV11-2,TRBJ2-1,CASSLEFAGGPDEQFF,TGTGCCAGCAGCTTAGAATTTGCGGGGGGGCCGGATGAGCAGTTCTTC
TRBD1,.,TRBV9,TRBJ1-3,CASSETPTGQSGNTIYF,TGTGCCAGCAGCGAAACCCCCACGGGACAGTCGGGAAACACCATATATTTT
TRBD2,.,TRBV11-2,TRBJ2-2,CASSLDWTSINYTGELFF,TGTGCCAGCAGCTTAGACTGGACTAGCATAAACTACACCGGGGAGCTGTTTTTT
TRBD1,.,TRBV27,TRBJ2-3,CASSFLGQGHDTQYF,TGTGCCAGCAGTTTCCTCGGACAGGGGCATGATACGCAGTATTTT